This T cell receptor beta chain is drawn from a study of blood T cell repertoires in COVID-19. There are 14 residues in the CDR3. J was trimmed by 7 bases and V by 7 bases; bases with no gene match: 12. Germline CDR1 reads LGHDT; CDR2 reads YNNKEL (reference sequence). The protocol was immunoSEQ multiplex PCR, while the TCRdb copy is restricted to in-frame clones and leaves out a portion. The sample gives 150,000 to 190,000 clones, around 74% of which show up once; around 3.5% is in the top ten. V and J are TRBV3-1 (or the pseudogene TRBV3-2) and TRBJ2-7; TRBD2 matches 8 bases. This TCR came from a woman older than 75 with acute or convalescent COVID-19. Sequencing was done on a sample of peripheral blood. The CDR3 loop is CASTLRGGGREQYF. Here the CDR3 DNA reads TGTGCCAGCACGTTGAGAGGCGGGGGGCGAGAGCAGTACTTC.